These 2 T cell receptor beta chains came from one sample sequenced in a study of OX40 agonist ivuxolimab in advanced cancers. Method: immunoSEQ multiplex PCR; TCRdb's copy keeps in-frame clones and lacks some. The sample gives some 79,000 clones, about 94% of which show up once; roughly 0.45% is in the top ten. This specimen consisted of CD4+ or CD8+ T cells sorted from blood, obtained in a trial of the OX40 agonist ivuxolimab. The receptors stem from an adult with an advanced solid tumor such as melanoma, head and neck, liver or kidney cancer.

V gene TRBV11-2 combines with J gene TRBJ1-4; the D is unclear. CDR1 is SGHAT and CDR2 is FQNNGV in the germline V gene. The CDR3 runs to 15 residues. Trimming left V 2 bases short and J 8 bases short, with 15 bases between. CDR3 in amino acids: CASSLSRALGEKLFF. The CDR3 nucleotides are TGTGCCAGCAGCTTATCAAGGGCCCTAGGGGAAAAACTGTTTTTT.

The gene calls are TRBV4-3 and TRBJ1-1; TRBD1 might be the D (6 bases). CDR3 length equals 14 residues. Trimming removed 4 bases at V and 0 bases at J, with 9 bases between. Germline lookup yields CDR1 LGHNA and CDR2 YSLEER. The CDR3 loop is CASSRTEMNTEAFF. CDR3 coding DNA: TGCGCCAGCAGCCGGACAGAAATGAACACTGAAGCTTTCTTT.